The T cell receptor (beta chain) under discussion was sequenced for a study of T cells after posttransplantation cyclophosphamide. Treatment was busulfan-fludarabine conditioning, a marrow graft, and cyclophosphamide on days +3 and +4. Clones were read by immunoSEQ multiplex PCR, and TCRdb kept only the in-frame ones, dropping some. The sample includes about 6,700 clones, 70% to 85% of them seen just once. Looked up from germline, CDR1 is SGDLS and CDR2 is YYNGEE. The V segment lost 4 bases and the J segment 2 bases; nucleotides outside the gene matches: 10. The CDR3 covers 17 residues. This receptor was identified in a female patient aged 50-59 years who received an allogeneic stem cell transplant from a related donor, was CMV-positive, and had no GVHD. Some of these T cells may belong to the graft donor. The sequencing used PBMCs, collected after allogeneic stem cell transplant with posttransplant cyclophosphamide. This sequence joins TRBV9 and TRBJ2-3; 10 nucleotides agree with TRBD2. The DNA for the CDR3 is TGTGCCAGCAGCCCCCGATCTAGCGGGAGTCCCACAGATACGCAGTATTTT. Translated, it gives CASSPRSSGSPTDTQYF.